These T cell receptor beta chains were read from a single sample in a study of cytotoxic CD8 clonotypes in ibrutinib-treated CLL. Sequenced by immunoSEQ multiplex PCR; TCRdb stores in-frame clones only, minus some. The table shows almost 250,000 clones, with 70% occurring only once. The source material was PBMCs, sampled after 24 months of ibrutinib treatment. The receptors were sampled from a human donor with chronic lymphocytic leukemia. Both conserved end residues are part of each CDR3. The D gene is left open where the match is weak. Clone size appears in some rows only: once, few, many, or a class for an expanded clone.

J: TRBJ1-4; D: .; size: .; V: TRBV6-5; DNA: TGTGCCAGCAGTTACCGGGGGGGCGGTGAAAAACTGTTTTTT; CDR3: CASSYRGGGEKLFF
J: TRBJ2-5; D: .; size: .; V: TRBV4-1; DNA: TGCGCCAGCAGCGAAGGAAGAACAGAAGAGACCCAGTACTTC; CDR3: CASSEGRTEETQYF
J: TRBJ2-5; D: .; size: .; V: TRBV7-2; DNA: TGTGCCAGCAGCTTAGTGGCCCAAGAGACCCAGTACTTC; CDR3: CASSLVAQETQYF
J: TRBJ2-5; D: .; size: .; V: TRBV28; DNA: TGTGCCAGCACCCTACCGGGGTCCCAAGAGACCCAGTACTTC; CDR3: CASTLPGSQETQYF
J: TRBJ2-1; D: TRBD2; size: .; V: TRBV9; DNA: TGTGCCAGCAGCGTAGAAACTAGGTGGGGGGGTGAGCAGTTCTTC; CDR3: CASSVETRWGGEQFF
J: TRBJ2-5; D: TRBD1; size: few; V: TRBV6-6; DNA: TGTGCCAGCAGTTACCACCGGGACAGGGAAGAGACCCAGTACTTC; CDR3: CASSYHRDREETQYF
J: TRBJ2-3; D: TRBD2; size: few; V: TRBV4-3; DNA: TGCGCCAGCAGCCGGCCGGGAGGGCCCTCGGGAGATACGCAGTATTTT; CDR3: CASSRPGGPSGDTQYF
J: TRBJ2-2; D: .; size: .; V: TRBV7-3; DNA: TGTGCCAGCAGCCGGGGATCCCTCCCGGGGGAGCTGTTTTTT; CDR3: CASSRGSLPGELFF
J: TRBJ2-1; D: .; size: .; V: TRBV14; DNA: TGTGCCAGCAGCCTACAGGGTAATAGTGAGCAGTTCTTC; CDR3: CASSLQGNSEQFF
J: TRBJ2-2; D: .; size: .; V: TRBV5-4; DNA: TGTGCCAGCAGCTTGGGGCTCGGGGAGCTGTTTTTT; CDR3: CASSLGLGELFF
J: TRBJ2-7; D: .; size: .; V: TRBV19; DNA: TGTGCCAGTAGTGGGGATTACTACGAGCAGTACTTC; CDR3: CASSGDYYEQYF
J: TRBJ2-5; D: .; size: .; V: TRBV5-8; DNA: TGTGCCAGCAGCTTGGCCTGGGACATGGTTCCTCTCCAAGAGACCCAGTACTTC; CDR3: CASSLAWDMVPLQETQYF
J: TRBJ1-2; D: .; size: .; V: TRBV10-3; DNA: TGTGCCATCAGTGAAGGGCTTGGCTATGGCTACACCTTC; CDR3: CAISEGLGYGYTF
J: TRBJ1-3; D: TRBD1; size: .; V: TRBV30; DNA: TGTGCCTGGAGTGCAACAGGGGGCTATGGAAACACCATATATTTT; CDR3: CAWSATGGYGNTIYF
J: TRBJ2-3; D: .; size: .; V: TRBV6-5; DNA: TGTGCCAGCAGAAACAGGGTGGCGGCCACAGATGCGCAGTATTTT; CDR3: CASRNRVAATDAQYF
J: TRBJ2-1; D: TRBD2; size: .; V: TRBV19; DNA: TGTGCCAGTAGTCCACTAGCGGGAGGGAGGAATGAGCAGTTCTTC; CDR3: CASSPLAGGRNEQFF
J: TRBJ2-3; D: .; size: .; V: TRBV25-1; DNA: TGTGCCAGCAGATTGTCCTATACGCAGTATTTT; CDR3: CASRLSYTQYF
J: TRBJ2-7; D: TRBD1; size: .; V: TRBV6-1; DNA: TGTGCCAGCAGGCGAGGACAGGGATTCGAGCAGTACTTC; CDR3: CASRRGQGFEQYF
J: TRBJ1-1; D: .; size: .; V: TRBV7-2; DNA: TGTGCCAGCAGTCTGGGGTCCCCGGGCACTGAAGCTTTCTTT; CDR3: CASSLGSPGTEAFF
J: TRBJ1-1; D: .; size: .; V: TRBV6-6; DNA: TGTGCCAGCAGTTCCGAAGAGGATACCGTACCTTTCTTT; CDR3: CASSSEEDTVPFF
J: TRBJ2-7; D: .; size: .; V: TRBV18; DNA: TGTGCCAGCTCACCACCGCAGAGCTCCTACGAGCAGTACTTC; CDR3: CASSPPQSSYEQYF
J: TRBJ2-7; D: .; size: .; V: TRBV18; DNA: TGTGCCAGCTCACCTATGATGGACACGGCCTTTGGCGAGCAGTACTTC; CDR3: CASSPMMDTAFGEQYF
J: TRBJ1-1; D: .; size: .; V: TRBV27; DNA: TGTGCCAGCAGCGGGCTGGGCACTGAAGCTTTCTTT; CDR3: CASSGLGTEAFF
J: TRBJ2-5; D: .; size: few; V: TRBV5-4; DNA: TGTGCCAGCAGCTTTGGGGGTAGGGAGACCCAGTACTTC; CDR3: CASSFGGRETQYF
J: TRBJ1-5; D: .; size: .; V: TRBV6-5; DNA: TGTGCCAGCAGTTACTCGTCGGGGGGCTCCAATCAGCCCCAGCATTTT; CDR3: CASSYSSGGSNQPQHF
J: TRBJ2-7; D: TRBD2; size: .; V: TRBV2; DNA: TGTGCCAGCAGTGAATGGAGCGGGAGGGACTACGAGCAGTACTTC; CDR3: CASSEWSGRDYEQYF
J: TRBJ2-1; D: TRBD2; size: .; V: TRBV5-1; DNA: TGCGCCAGCAGCCTCGGTAGCGGGAGTTACAATGAGCAGTTCTTC; CDR3: CASSLGSGSYNEQFF
J: TRBJ2-5; D: .; size: .; V: TRBV19; DNA: TGTGCCAGTAGTATAGAAAACGCCGGAGAGACCCAGTACTTC; CDR3: CASSIENAGETQYF
J: TRBJ2-7; D: .; size: .; V: TRBV28; DNA: TGTGCCAGCAGTCCCCCCGGACTGCTCTCCTACGAGCAGTACTTC; CDR3: CASSPPGLLSYEQYF
J: TRBJ1-1; D: TRBD1; size: .; V: TRBV2; DNA: TGTGCCAGCAGTGAGCTCGACAGGGTTGCTGAAGCTTTCTTT; CDR3: CASSELDRVAEAFF
J: TRBJ2-7; D: .; size: .; V: TRBV7-9; DNA: TGTGCCAGTTCTAGTTTGGGGGACGAGCAGTACTTC; CDR3: CASSSLGDEQYF
J: TRBJ2-7; D: TRBD2; size: few; V: TRBV30; DNA: TGTGCCTGGACTAGCGGGAGGGCCTACGAGCAGTACTTC; CDR3: CAWTSGRAYEQYF
J: TRBJ2-7; D: .; size: .; V: TRBV29-1; DNA: TGCAGCGTTGAAGAGACACTGCAGGGGCAGTACTTC; CDR3: CSVEETLQGQYF
J: TRBJ2-7; D: .; size: few; V: TRBV5-1; DNA: TGCGCCAGCAGTCTACACGATCCTCCGAGCTCCTACGAGCAGTACTTC; CDR3: CASSLHDPPSSYEQYF
J: TRBJ1-1; D: .; size: .; V: TRBV29-1; DNA: TGCAGCGTTGAAGGGAAGACTGAAGCTTTCTTT; CDR3: CSVEGKTEAFF
J: TRBJ2-7; D: .; size: .; V: TRBV7-3; DNA: TGTGCCAGCAGCCCGGAGACCTCCTACGAGCAGTACTTC; CDR3: CASSPETSYEQYF
J: TRBJ2-3; D: .; size: once; V: TRBV7-3; DNA: TGTGCCAGCAGCGCGGACCCCTCATCGGCAGATACGCAGTATTTT; CDR3: CASSADPSSADTQYF
J: TRBJ1-5; D: .; size: few; V: TRBV19; DNA: TGTGCCAGTAGTGTGCTACAGGGTCAGCCCCAGCATTTT; CDR3: CASSVLQGQPQHF
J: TRBJ2-3; D: .; size: few; V: TRBV29-1; DNA: TGCAGCGTTGAGTCCTACCGTAGCACAGATACGCAGTATTTT; CDR3: CSVESYRSTDTQYF
J: TRBJ1-2; D: .; size: .; V: TRBV20-1; DNA: TGCAGTGCCTCCTATGGCTACACCTTC; CDR3: CSASYGYTF